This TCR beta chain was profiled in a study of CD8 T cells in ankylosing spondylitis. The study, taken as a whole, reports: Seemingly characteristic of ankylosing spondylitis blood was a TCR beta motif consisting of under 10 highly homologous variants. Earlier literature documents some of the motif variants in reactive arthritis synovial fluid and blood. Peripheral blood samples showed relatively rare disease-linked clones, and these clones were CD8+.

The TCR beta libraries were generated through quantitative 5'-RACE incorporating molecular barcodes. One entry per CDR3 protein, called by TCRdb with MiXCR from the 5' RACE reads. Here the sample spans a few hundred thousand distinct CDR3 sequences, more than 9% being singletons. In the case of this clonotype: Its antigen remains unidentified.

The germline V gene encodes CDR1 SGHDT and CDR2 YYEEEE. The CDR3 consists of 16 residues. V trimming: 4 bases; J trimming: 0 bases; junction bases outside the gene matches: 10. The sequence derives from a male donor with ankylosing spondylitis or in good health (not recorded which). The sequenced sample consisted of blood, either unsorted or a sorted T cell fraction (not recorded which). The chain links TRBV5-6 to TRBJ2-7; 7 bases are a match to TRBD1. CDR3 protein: CASSPDRVDSSYEQYF. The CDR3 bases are TGTGCCAGCAGCCCCGACAGGGTCGACAGCTCCTACGAGCAGTACTTC.